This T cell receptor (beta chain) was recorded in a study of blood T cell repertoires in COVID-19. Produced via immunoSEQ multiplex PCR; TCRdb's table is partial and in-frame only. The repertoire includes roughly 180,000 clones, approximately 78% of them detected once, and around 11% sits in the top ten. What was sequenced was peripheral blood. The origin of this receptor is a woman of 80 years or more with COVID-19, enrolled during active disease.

DNA for the CDR3: TGCGCCAGCAGCCCGGGGGTAGGGATCTACGAGCAGTACTTC. It encodes CASSPGVGIYEQYF. This chain connects TRBV5-1 to TRBJ2-7; a weak D match, TRBD2 (6 bases). The CDR3 covers 14 residues. Germline CDR1 SGHRS, CDR2 YFSETQ. V was cut by 4 bases and J by 3 bases, with 14 bases left in between.